This TCR beta chain was sequenced during a study of shared clonotypes between healthy human individuals. The length of the CDR3 is 14 residues. Per germline, CDR1 SGHKS and CDR2 YYEKEE (reference sequence). V was trimmed by 4 bases and J by 5 bases, leaving 15 bases between them. This clone was picked up one time. Profiled with immunoSEQ multiplex PCR; TCRdb holds only in-frame clones, not every one. The repertoire includes approximately 2.3 million clones, 93% of them detected once, and about 0.37% sits in the top ten. The clonotype was recovered from a man between 18 and 35 years old in good health. Some clones in this sample may be carry-over from other donors' samples. Material: naive CD4+ T cells from PBMCs. Subset described: CD45RA+ positively selected. This rearrangement joins TRBV5-5 to TRBJ2-5, with D possibly being TRBD1 or TRBD2 (6 bases each). DNA of the CDR3: TGTGCCAGCAGCGTACAGGGACGGGGGGAGACCCAGTACTTC. As protein: CASSVQGRGETQYF. The full variable domain, rest sourced from reference TRBV5-5 and TRBJ2-5, is DAGVTQSPTHLIKTRGQQVTLRCSPISGHKSVSWYQQVLGQGPQFIFQYYEKEERGRGNFPDRFSARQFPNYSSELNVNALLLGDSALYLCASSVQGRGETQYFGPGTRLLVL.